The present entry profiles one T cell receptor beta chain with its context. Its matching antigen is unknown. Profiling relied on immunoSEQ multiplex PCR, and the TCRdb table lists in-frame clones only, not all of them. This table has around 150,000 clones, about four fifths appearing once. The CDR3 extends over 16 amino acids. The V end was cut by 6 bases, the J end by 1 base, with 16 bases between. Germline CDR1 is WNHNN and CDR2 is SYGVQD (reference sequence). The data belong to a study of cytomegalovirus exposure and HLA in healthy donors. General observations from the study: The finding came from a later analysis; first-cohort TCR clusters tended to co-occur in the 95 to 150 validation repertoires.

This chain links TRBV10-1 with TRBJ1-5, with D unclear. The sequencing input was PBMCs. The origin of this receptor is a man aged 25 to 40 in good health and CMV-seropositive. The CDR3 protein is CASRGGGSGSNQPQHF. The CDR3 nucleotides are TGCGCCAGCAGGGGTGGAGGGAGCGGGAGCAATCAGCCCCAGCATTTT.